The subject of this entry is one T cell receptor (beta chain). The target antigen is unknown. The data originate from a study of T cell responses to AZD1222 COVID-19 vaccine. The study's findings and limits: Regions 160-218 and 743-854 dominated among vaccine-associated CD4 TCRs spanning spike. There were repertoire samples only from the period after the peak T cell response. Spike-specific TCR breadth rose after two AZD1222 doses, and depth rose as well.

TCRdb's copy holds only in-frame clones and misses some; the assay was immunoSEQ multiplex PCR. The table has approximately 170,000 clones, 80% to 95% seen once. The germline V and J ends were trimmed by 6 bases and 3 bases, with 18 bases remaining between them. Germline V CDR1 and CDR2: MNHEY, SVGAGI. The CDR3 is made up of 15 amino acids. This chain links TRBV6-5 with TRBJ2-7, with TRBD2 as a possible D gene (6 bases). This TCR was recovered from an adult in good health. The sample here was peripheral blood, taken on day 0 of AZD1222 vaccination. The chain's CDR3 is CASSSRAGRFYEQYF. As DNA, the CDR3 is TGTGCCAGCAGCTCCAGGGCGGGAAGGTTCTACGAGCAGTACTTC.